This T cell receptor (beta chain) was observed in a study of OX40 agonist ivuxolimab in advanced cancers. Study as a whole: The patients received agonistic anti-OX40 (CD134) antibody ivuxolimab.

No patient had autoimmune disease or received systemic immunosuppression. Sequenced by immunoSEQ multiplex PCR; TCRdb stores in-frame clones only, minus some. The sample consists of about 77,000 clones, around nine tenths of them appearing once. Study-level results: Antigens targeted by the expanded peripheral T cells were not determined.

On this clone itself: Its specificity is not known.

The TCR comes from an adult with an advanced solid tumor such as melanoma, head and neck, liver or kidney cancer. This sample comprised CD4+ or CD8+ T cells sorted from blood, obtained in a trial of the OX40 agonist ivuxolimab.

CDR3 sequence reads: CASSVPPAGPLGYEQYF. CDR3 nucleotides: TGTGCCAGCAGCGTCCCCCCAGCGGGACCATTGGGCTACGAGCAGTACTTC. The chain combines TRBV9 with TRBJ2-7; TRBD2 matches at 7 bases. Per the germline V gene, CDR1 is SGDLS and CDR2 is YYNGEE. Trimming cost V 2 bases and J 3 bases; bases outside gene matches: 14. The CDR3 has 17 amino acids.